This T cell receptor beta chain was captured in a study of T cell responses to AZD1222 COVID-19 vaccine. General observations from the study: Baseline seropositivity characterized only a handful of AZD1222 recipients. The study found Spike-specific TCR breadth and depth rose after two AZD1222 doses. Reports indicate that nearly half of spike-specific TCRs are directed at unmutated variant regions.

Method: immunoSEQ multiplex PCR; TCRdb's copy keeps in-frame clones and lacks some. The data show 120,000 to 150,000 clones, about 89% seen once. As to this clone: Its antigen is unknown.

The sequences come from peripheral blood, collected 28 days after the second AZD1222 dose. The source is an adult who received the AZD1222 COVID-19 vaccine.

CDR3 in amino acids: CASSEYRGPTEAFF. The CDR3 nucleotides read TGTGCCAGCAGTGAGTACAGGGGCCCCACTGAAGCTTTCTTT. The chain employs TRBV25-1 and TRBJ1-1; 7 bases are shared with TRBD1. Per germline, CDR1 MGHDK and CDR2 SYGVNS. The CDR3 has 14 amino acids. Trimming removed 3 bases from V and 4 bases from J; junction bases left unmatched: 5. The full variable domain, in which reference TRBV25-1 and TRBJ1-1 provide the parts outside the CDR3, is EADIYQTPRYLVIGTGKKITLECSQTMGHDKMYWYQQDPGMELHLIHYSYGVNSTEKGDLSSESTVSRIRTEHFPLTLESARPSHTSQYLCASSEYRGPTEAFFGQGTRLTVV.